The T cell receptor (beta chain) under discussion was sequenced for a study of blood T cell repertoires in COVID-19. About the research overall: COVID-19 samples, acute and convalescent, were from the United States, Italy and Spain. T cells, B-cell-depleted T cells, or PBMCs supplied cDNA or gDNA.

In the original analysis: How many nucleated cells were present was estimated from reference gene primer amplification. Here immunoSEQ multiplex PCR was the method, and the copy in TCRdb shows in-frame clones only, minus some. That table supplies the V and J calls and clone size; D and trimming were determined from the DNA. The sample carries about 89,000 clones, approximately 84% recorded once. This CDR3 is built from 15 residues. The V gene's germline CDR1 is SGHVS and CDR2 FNYEAQ. V gave up 1 base and J gave up 1 base, with 10 bases separating them. The J gene is TRBJ1-2, the V gene TRBV7-6; D possibly corresponds to TRBD1 (5 bases). The sequenced sample consisted of peripheral blood. The sequence was collected from a man aged 65-85 years with COVID-19, enrolled during active disease. CDR3 residues: CASSLEAGLNYGYTF. DNA of the CDR3: TGTGCCAGCAGCTTAGAGGCAGGGCTTAACTATGGCTACACCTTC. The variable domain in full, with the rest retrieved from reference TRBV7-6 and TRBJ1-2, is GAGVSQSPRYKVTKRGQDVALRCDPISGHVSLYWYRQALGQGPEFLTYFNYEAQQDKSGLPNDRFSAERPEGSISTLTIQRTEQRDSAMYRCASSLEAGLNYGYTFGSGTRLTVV.